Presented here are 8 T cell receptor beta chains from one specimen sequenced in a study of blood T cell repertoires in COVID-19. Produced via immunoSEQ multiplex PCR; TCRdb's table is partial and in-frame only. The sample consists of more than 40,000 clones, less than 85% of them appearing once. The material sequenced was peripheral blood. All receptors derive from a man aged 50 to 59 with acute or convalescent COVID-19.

The DNA for the CDR3 is TGCGCCAGCAGCTGGTACGGGACTAGCGGCTACAATGAGCAGTTCTTC. Residues: CASSWYGTSGYNEQFF. This sequence joins TRBV5-1 and TRBJ2-1, with 11 bases matching TRBD2. Losses at the gene ends were 3 bases for V and 3 bases for J; bases not matched to a gene: 5. Germline assignment: CDR1 SGHRS and CDR2 YFSETQ. The CDR3 is 16 amino acids.

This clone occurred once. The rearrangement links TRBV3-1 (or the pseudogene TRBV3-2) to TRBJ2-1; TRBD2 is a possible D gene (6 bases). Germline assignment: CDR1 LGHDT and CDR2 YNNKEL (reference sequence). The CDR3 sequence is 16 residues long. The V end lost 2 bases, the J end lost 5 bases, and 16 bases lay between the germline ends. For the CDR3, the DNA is TGTGCCAGCAGCCAATATGGTAACGGGAGAGACAATGAGCAGTTCTTC. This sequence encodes CASSQYGNGRDNEQFF.

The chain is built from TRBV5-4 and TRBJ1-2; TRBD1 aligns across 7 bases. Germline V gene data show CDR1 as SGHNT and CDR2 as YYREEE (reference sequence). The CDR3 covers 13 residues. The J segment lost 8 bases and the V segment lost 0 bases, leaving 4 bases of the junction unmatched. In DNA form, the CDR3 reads TGTGCCAGCAGCTTGGAGGGGGCGAGGGGCTACACCTTC. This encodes CASSLEGARGYTF.

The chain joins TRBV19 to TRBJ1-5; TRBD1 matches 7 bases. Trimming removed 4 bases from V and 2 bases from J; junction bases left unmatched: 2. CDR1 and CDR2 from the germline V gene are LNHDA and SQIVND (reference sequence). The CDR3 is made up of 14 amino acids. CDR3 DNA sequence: TGTGCCAGTAGTAATACAGGGGGCAATCAGCCCCAGCATTTT. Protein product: CASSNTGGNQPQHF.

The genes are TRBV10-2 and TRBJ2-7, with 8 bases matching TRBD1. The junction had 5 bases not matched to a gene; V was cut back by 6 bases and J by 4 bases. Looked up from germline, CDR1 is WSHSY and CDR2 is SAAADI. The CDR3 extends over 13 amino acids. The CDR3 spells CASRGQGLYEQYF. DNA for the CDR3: TGCGCCAGCAGAGGACAGGGATTGTACGAGCAGTACTTC.

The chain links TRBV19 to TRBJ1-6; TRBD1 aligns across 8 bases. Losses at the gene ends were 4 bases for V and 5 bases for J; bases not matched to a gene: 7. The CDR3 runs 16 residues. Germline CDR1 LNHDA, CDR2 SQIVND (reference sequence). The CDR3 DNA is TGTGCCAGTAGTACGGGACAGGCAGCGGATAATTCACCCCTCCACTTT. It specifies CASSTGQAADNSPLHF. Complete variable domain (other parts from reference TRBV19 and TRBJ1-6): DGGITQSPKYLFRKEGQNVTLSCEQNLNHDAMYWYRQDPGQGLRLIYYSQIVNDFQKGDIAEGYSVSREKKESFPLTVTSAQKNPTAFYLCASSTGQAADNSPLHFGNGTRLTVT.

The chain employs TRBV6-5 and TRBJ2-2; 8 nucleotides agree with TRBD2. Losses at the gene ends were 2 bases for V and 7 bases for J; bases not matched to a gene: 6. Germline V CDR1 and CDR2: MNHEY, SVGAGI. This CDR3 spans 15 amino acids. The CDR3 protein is CASSYRTGGGGELFF. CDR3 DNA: TGTGCCAGCAGTTACCGGACGGGAGGGGGCGGGGAGCTGTTTTTT.

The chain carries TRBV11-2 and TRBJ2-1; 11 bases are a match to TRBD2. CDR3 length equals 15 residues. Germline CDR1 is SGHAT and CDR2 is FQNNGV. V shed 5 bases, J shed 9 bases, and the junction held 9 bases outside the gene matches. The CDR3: CASSGLAGGPGEQFF. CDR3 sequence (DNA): TGTGCCAGCAGCGGGCTAGCGGGAGGACCGGGTGAGCAGTTCTTC. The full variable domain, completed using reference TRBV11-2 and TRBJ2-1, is EAGVAQSPRYKIIEKRQSVAFWCNPISGHATLYWYQQILGQGPKLLIQFQNNGVVDDSQLPKDRFSAERLKGVDSTLKIQPAKLEDSAVYLCASSGLAGGPGEQFFGPGTRLTVL.